The entry that follows covers one T cell receptor beta chain sequence. Germline assignment: CDR1 WSHSY and CDR2 SAAADI. CDR3 length: 15 amino acids. Trimming stripped 6 bases from V and 0 bases from J, with 15 bases between. This record belongs to a study of control samples from healthy donors and cancer patients. Data came from immunoSEQ multiplex PCR; TCRdb stores just in-frame clones and leaves some out. This table has over 110,000 clones, over 85% appearing once. This rearrangement joins TRBV10-2 to TRBJ2-7; possible D gene TRBD2, 6 bases. The sequenced sample was blood. The TCR sequence derives from a man under 40 in good health. CDR3 coding DNA: TGCGCCAGCAGCTCGGGACTCCTCAGCTCCTACGAGCAGTACTTC. This codes for CASSSGLLSSYEQYF.